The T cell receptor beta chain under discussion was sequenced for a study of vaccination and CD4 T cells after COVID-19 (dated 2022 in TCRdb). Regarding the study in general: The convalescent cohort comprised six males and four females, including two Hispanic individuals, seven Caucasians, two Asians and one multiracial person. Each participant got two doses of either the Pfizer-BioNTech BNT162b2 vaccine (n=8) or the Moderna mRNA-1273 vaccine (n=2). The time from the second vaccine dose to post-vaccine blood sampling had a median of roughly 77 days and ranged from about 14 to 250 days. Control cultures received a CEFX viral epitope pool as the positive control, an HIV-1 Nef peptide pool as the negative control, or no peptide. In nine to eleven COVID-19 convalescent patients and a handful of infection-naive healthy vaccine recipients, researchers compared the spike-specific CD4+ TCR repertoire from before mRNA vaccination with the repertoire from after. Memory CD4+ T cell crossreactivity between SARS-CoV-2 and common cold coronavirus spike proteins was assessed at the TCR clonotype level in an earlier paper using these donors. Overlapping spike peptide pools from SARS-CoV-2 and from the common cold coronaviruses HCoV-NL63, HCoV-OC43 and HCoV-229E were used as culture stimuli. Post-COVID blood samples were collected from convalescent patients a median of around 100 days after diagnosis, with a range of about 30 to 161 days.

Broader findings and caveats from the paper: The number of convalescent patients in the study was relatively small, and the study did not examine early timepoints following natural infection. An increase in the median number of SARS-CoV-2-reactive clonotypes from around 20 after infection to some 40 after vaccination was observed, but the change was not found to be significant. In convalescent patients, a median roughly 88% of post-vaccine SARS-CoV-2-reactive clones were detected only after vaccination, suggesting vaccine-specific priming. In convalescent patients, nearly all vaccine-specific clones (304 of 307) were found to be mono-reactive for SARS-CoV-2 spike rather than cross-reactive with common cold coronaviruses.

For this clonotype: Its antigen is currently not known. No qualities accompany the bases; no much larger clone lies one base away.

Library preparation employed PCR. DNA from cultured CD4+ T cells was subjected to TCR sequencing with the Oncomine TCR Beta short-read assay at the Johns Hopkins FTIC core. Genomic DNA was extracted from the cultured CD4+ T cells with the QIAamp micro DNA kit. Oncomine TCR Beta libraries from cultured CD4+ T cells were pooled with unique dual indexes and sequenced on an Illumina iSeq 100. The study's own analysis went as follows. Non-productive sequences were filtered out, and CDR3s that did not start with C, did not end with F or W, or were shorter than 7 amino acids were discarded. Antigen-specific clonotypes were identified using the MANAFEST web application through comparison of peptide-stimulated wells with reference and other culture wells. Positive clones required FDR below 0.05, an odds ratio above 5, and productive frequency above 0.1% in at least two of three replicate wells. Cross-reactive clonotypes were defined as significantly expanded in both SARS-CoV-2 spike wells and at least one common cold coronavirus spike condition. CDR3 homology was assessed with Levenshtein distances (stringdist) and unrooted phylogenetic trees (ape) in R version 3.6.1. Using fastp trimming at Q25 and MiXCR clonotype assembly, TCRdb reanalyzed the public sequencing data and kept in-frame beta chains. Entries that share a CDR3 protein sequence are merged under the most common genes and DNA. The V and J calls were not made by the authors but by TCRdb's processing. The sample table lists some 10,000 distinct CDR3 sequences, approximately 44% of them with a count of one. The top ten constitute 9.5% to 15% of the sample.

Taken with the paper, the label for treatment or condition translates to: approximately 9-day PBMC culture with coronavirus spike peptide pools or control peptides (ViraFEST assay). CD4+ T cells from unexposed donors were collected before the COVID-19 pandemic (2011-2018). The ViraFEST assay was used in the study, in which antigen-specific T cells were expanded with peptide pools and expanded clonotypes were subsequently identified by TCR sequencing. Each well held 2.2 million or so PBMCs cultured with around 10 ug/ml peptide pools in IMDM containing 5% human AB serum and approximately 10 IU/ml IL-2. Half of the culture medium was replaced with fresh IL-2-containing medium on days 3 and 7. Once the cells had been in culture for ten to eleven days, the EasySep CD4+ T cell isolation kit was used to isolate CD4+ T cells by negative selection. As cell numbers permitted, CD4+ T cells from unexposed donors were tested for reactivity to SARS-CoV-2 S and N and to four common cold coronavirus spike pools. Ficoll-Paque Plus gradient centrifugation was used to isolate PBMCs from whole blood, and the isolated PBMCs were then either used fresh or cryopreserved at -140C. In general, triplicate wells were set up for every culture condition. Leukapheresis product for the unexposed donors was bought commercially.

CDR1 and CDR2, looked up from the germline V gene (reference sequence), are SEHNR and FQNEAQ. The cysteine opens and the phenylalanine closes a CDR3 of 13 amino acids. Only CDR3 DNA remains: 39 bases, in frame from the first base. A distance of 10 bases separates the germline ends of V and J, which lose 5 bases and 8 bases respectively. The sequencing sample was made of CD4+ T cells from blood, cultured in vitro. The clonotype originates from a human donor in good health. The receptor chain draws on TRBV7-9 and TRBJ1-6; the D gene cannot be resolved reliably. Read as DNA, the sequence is TGTGCCAGCAGCCTCACAACGGATTCACCCCTCCACTTT. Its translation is CASSLTTDSPLHF.